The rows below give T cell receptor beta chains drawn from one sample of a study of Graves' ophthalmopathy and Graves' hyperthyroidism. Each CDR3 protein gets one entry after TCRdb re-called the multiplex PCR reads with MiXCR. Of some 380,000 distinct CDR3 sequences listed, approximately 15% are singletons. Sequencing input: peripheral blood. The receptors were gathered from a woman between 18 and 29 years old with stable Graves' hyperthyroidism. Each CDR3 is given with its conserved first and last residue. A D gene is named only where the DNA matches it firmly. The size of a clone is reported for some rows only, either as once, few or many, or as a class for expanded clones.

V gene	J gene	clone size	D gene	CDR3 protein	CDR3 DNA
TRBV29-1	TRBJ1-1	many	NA	CSVVGTYTEAFF	TGCAGCGTTGTGGGAACTTACACTGAAGCTTTCTTT
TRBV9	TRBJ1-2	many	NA	CASSAATSVGREGYTF	TGTGCCAGCAGCGCAGCTACCTCTGTGGGCAGGGAAGGCTACACCTTC
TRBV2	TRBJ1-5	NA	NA	CASADISNQPQHF	TGTGCCAGCGCGGACATTAGCAATCAGCCCCAGCATTTT
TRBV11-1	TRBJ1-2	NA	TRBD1	CASRTGTGASVYGYTF	TGTGCCAGCAGAACCGGGACAGGGGCTTCGGTCTATGGCTACACCTTC
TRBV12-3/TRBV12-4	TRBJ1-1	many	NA	CASSATSMNTEAFF	TGTGCCAGCAGTGCGACAAGCATGAACACTGAAGCTTTCTTT
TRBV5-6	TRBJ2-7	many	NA	CASSFPGAAYEQYF	TGTGCCAGCAGCTTTCCCGGGGCCGCTTACGAGCAGTACTTC
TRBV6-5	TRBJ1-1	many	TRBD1	CASSSQGAYTEAFF	TGTGCCAGCAGTTCCCAGGGGGCCTACACTGAAGCTTTCTTT
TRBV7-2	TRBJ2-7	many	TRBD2	CASSLELAITYEQYF	TGTGCCAGCAGCTTAGAACTAGCGATCACCTACGAGCAGTACTTC
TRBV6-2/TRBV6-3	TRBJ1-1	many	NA	CASSYSRVEAFF	TGTGCCAGCAGTTACTCAAGGGTTGAAGCTTTCTTT
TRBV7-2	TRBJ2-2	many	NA	CASSLRRELFF	TGTGCCAGCAGTCTCCGCCGGGAGCTGTTTTTT
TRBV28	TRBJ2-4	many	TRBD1	CASNGQGESKNIQYF	TGTGCCAGCAACGGACAGGGAGAATCCAAAAACATTCAGTACTTC
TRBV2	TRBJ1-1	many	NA	CASPGGMNTEAFF	TGTGCCAGCCCCGGCGGCATGAACACTGAAGCTTTCTTT
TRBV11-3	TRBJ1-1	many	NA	CASSRSGAAFF	TGTGCCAGCAGCCGATCAGGGGCCGCTTTCTTT
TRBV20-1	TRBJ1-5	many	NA	CSAVDRVMGDQPQHF	TGCAGTGCTGTCGACAGAGTAATGGGGGATCAGCCCCAGCATTTT
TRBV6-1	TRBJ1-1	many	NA	CASSDPARGTEAFF	TGTGCCAGCAGTGATCCGGCGAGGGGCACTGAAGCTTTCTTT
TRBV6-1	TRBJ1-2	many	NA	CASRGQMDGYTF	TGTGCCAGCAGGGGACAAATGGATGGCTACACCTTC
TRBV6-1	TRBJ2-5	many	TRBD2	CASSWGGRPQETQYF	TGTGCCAGCTCCTGGGGGGGACGCCCACAAGAGACCCAGTACTTC